This entry features one T cell receptor beta chain sequence. Its antigen is unidentified. The CDR3 is made up of 13 amino acids. The V end was cut by 6 bases, the J end by 1 base, with 9 bases between. Individual cDNA molecules received unique molecular identifiers during library preparation. Each CDR3 protein gets one entry after TCRdb re-called the 5' RACE reads with MiXCR. The sample lists about 33,000 distinct CDR3 sequences; around 5% were seen once. The sample comes from a study of early T cells in non-severe SARS-CoV-2 infection. Study conclusions and caveats: Matching results from VDJdb favored anti-spike CD8 responses, leaving private and CD4 specificities undetected.

Sequenced: whole blood. This chain links TRBV12-3 or TRBV12-4 with TRBJ1-1; no clear D gene. This clonotype was obtained from an adult who was a healthcare worker with PCR-confirmed SARS-CoV-2 infection or an uninfected control (not recorded which). The CDR3 region is CASSPPKNTEAFF. The CDR3 region has the DNA TGTGCCAGCAGCCCTCCGAAGAACACTGAAGCTTTCTTT.